This section outlines one T cell receptor (beta chain) sequence together with its context. Its antigen is currently unknown. The sample has other DNA sequences that encode this CDR3 too. Looked up from germline, CDR1 is SNHLY and CDR2 is FYNNEI. CDR3 length: 17 residues. The V gene end was trimmed by 6 bases and the J gene end by 0 bases; junction bases not matched to a gene: 11. This entry comes from a study of cytomegalovirus exposure and HLA in healthy donors. Study details: Drawn from HLA-typed donors, tens of millions of unique TCRs were held in an early data release. Findings and caveats of the study: The study carried out a later analysis of TCR beta sequences. It associated around 17,000 of them with specific HLA alleles at a false discovery rate of 0.05. Most sequenced TCRs were rare (though some public TCRs occurred in many donors).

The PCR contained 60 Vbeta and 13 Jbeta primers. Using immunoSEQ multiplex PCR, the repertoire was profiled, and TCRdb retains in-frame clones only, with some absent. The sample contains 130,000 or so clones, roughly 66% of which appear only once. Source material: PBMCs. The genes are TRBV2 and TRBJ2-3; 8 bases line up with TRBD2. The source of this sequence is a woman in her fifties or sixties in good health and CMV-seronegative. Here the CDR3 DNA reads TGTGCCAGCAGCTTCTCCGCTAGCGGGTACAGCACAGATACGCAGTATTTT. It specifies CASSFSASGYSTDTQYF.